Listed below are T cell receptor beta chains from one sample, sequenced in a study of T-cell memory formation after mild COVID-19. TCRdb processed the 5' RACE reads anew with MiXCR; each CDR3 protein has one entry. Among about 140,000 distinct CDR3 sequences listed, about 14% were seen once. Sequencing was carried out using PBMCs or a T cell subset sorted from them (not recorded which). The origin of the receptors is an adult woman who had mild COVID-19 (a few samples of this study predate the infection). Cell type and time point are not known. The CDR3 runs from the conserved cysteine through the conserved F or W. The D gene is left open where the match is weak. A row's size may be missing; if present it is once, few, many or a size class.

D gene,clone size,J gene,V gene,CDR3 protein
.,many,TRBJ2-3,TRBV5-1,CASSTYTDTQYF
TRBD1,.,TRBJ1-2,TRBV29-1,CSVDSRDREPYGYTF
.,.,TRBJ2-7,TRBV6-5,CASRDRSSYEQYF
.,many,TRBJ2-1,TRBV29-1,CSVKMENEQFF
.,few,TRBJ1-5,TRBV30,CAWSGGSSQPQHF
TRBD1,.,TRBJ2-1,TRBV25-1,CASSDQTGGREYNEQFF
.,few,TRBJ2-1,TRBV4-2,CASSQEGGGGRARNEQFF
.,once,TRBJ2-7,TRBV18,CSSSRTDYEQYF
TRBD2,few,TRBJ2-1,TRBV9,CASSGERTSGRWDEQFF
.,.,TRBJ2-3,TRBV4-1,CASLTRVGFNTDTQYF
TRBD2,few,TRBJ2-3,TRBV7-2,CASSSIEGLAAQNTQYF
TRBD1,.,TRBJ1-1,TRBV20-1,CSARYRGTAEAFF
.,.,TRBJ2-2,TRBV7-9,CASSLVSAPELFF
.,.,TRBJ2-1,TRBV4-1,CASSQGSWNEQFF
.,.,TRBJ2-6,TRBV21-1,CASPVYGANVLTF
TRBD2,few,TRBJ2-7,TRBV7-9,CASSPRGRTNSYEQYF
.,few,TRBJ2-5,TRBV11-2,CASSPGLYDGTQYF
.,.,TRBJ2-3,TRBV20-1,CSARDPGSGTDTQYF
.,few,TRBJ2-7,TRBV10-3,CAISESRNVYEQYF
.,few,TRBJ2-3,TRBV29-1,CSVEAPAGDTQYF